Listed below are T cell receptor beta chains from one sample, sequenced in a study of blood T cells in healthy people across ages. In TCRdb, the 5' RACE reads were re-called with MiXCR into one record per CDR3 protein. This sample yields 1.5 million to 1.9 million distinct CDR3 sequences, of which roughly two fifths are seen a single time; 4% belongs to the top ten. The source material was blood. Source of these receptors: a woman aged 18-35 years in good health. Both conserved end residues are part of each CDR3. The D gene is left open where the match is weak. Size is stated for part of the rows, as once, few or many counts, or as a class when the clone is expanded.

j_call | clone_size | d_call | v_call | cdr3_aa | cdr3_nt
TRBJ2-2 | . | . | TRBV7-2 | CASSRNPGLHTGELFF | TGTGCCAGCAGCCGAAACCCGGGACTCCACACCGGGGAGCTGTTTTTT
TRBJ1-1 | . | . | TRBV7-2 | CASSDLTESEAFF | TGTGCCAGCAGCGACCTGACGGAATCCGAAGCTTTCTTT
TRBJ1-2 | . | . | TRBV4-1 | CASSQIRLLGSGYTF | TGCGCCAGCAGCCAGATTCGACTGTTGGGGAGTGGCTACACCTTC
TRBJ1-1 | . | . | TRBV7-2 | CASSSDGRFTEAFF | TGTGCCAGCAGCTCGGACGGGAGGTTCACTGAAGCTTTCTTT
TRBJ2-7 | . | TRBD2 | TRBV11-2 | CASSKVLAGAYNEQYF | TGTGCCAGCAGTAAAGTCTTAGCGGGTGCCTACAATGAGCAGTACTTC
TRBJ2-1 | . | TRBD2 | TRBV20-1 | CSAQSRGRTMRDEQFF | TGCAGTGCCCAGTCGCGCGGGAGGACCATGAGGGATGAGCAGTTCTTC
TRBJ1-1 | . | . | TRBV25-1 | CASSESWTAAAFF | TGTGCCAGCAGTGAATCCTGGACGGCCGCTGCTTTCTTT
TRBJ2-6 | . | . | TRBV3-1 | CASSQNHGANVLTF | TGTGCCAGCAGCCAAAACCATGGGGCCAACGTCCTGACTTTC
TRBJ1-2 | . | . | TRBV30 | CASKNRDYGYTF | TGTGCCTCGAAAAACAGGGACTATGGCTACACCTTC
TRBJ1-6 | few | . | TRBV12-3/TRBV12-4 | CASFGQRNSPLHF | TGTGCCAGTTTCGGACAGCGGAATTCACCCCTCCACTTT
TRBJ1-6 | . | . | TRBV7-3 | CASSLIAQGKSPLHF | TGTGCCAGCAGCTTAATCGCTCAGGGGAAGTCACCCCTCCACTTT
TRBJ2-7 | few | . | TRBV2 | CASSEDGAYEQYF | TGTGCCAGCAGTGAGGACGGAGCCTACGAGCAGTACTTC
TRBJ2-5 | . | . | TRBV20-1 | CSAPPRGGLIQETQYF | TGCAGTGCTCCACCCCGCGGAGGGCTGATACAAGAGACCCAGTACTTC